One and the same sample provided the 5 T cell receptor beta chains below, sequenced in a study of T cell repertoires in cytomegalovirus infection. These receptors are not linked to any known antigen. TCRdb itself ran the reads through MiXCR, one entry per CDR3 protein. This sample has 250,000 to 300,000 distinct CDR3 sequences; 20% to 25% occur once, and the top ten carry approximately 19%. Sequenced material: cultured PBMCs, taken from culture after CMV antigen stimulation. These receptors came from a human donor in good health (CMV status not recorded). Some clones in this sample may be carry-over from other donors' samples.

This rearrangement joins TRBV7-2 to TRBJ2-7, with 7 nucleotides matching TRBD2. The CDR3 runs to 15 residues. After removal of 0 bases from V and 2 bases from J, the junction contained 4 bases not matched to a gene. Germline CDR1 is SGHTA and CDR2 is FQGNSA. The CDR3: CASSLAASGPYEQYV. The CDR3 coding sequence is TGTGCCAGCAGCTTAGCTGCTAGCGGCCCCTACGAGCAGTACGTC.

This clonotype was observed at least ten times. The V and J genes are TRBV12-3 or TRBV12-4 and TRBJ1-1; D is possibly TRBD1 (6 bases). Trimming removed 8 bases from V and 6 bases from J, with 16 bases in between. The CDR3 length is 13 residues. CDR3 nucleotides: TGTGCCAGCTGGATACAGGGAATGGCTGAAGCTTTCTTT. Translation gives CASWIQGMAEAFF.

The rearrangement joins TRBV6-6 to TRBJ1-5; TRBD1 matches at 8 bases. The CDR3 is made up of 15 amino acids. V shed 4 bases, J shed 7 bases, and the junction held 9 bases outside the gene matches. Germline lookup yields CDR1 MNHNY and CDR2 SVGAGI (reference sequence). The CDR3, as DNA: TGTGCCAGCAGTTGGGGACAGGCGGGAAAGCAGCCCCAGCATTTT. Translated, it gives CASSWGQAGKQPQHF.

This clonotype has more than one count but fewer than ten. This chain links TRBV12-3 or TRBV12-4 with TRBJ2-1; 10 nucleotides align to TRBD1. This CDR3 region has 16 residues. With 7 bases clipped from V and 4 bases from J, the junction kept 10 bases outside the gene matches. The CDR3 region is CASTKGQGGNYNEQFF. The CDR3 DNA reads TGTGCCAGCACCAAAGGACAGGGGGGCAATTACAATGAGCAGTTCTTC.

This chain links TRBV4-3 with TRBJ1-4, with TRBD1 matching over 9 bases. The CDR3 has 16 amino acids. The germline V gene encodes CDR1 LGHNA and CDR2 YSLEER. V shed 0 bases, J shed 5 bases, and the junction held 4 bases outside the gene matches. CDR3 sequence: CASSQDLGQGNEKLFF. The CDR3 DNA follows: TGCGCCAGCAGCCAAGATTTGGGACAGGGAAATGAAAAACTGTTTTTT.